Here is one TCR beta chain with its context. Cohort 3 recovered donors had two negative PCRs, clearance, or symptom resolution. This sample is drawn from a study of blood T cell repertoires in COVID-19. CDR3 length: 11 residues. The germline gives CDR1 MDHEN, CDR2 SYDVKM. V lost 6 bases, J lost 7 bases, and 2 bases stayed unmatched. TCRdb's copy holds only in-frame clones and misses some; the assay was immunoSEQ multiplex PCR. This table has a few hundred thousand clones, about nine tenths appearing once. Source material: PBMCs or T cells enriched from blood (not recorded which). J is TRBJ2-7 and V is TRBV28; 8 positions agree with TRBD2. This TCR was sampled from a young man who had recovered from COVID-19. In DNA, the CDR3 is TGTGCCAGCAGACGCGGGAGGGAGCAGTACTTC. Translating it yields CASRRGREQYF.